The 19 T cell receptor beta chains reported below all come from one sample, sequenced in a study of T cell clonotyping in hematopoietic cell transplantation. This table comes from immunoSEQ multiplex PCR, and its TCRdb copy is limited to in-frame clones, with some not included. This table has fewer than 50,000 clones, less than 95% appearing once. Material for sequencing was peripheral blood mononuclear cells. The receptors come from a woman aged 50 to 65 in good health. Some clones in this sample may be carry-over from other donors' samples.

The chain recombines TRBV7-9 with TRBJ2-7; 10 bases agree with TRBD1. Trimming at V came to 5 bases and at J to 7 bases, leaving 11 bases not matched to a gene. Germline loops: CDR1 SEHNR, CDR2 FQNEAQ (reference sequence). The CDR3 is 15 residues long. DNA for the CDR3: TGTGCCAGCAGCCCTCCGGGACAGGGGACCGGGGAGCAGTACTTC. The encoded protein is CASSPPGQGTGEQYF.

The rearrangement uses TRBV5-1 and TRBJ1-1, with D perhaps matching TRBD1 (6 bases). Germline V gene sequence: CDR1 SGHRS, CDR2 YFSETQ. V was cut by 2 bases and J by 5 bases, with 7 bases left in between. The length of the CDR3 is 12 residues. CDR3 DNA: TGCGCCAGCAGCTTACAGGGAACTGAAGCTTTCTTT. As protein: CASSLQGTEAFF. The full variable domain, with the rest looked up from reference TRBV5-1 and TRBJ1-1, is KAGVTQTPRYLIKTRGQQVTLSCSPISGHRSVSWYQQTPGQGLQFLFEYFSETQRNKGNFPGRFSGRQFSNSRSEMNVSTLELGDSALYLCASSLQGTEAFFGQGTRLTVV.

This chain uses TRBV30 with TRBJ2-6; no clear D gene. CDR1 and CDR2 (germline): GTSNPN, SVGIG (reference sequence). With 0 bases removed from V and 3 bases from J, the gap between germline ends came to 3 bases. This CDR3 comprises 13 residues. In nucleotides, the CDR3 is TGTGCCTGGAGTGTAGGTGGGGCCAACGTCCTGACTTTC. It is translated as CAWSVGGANVLTF.

CDR3 residues: CASRRGGSYTF. The DNA of the CDR3 is TGTGCCAGCCGACGAGGCGGGAGCTACACCTTC. The chain recombines TRBV28 with TRBJ1-2; D unresolved. Germline V gene sequence: CDR1 MDHEN, CDR2 SYDVKM. V lost 8 bases, J lost 9 bases, and 13 bases lay in between. The CDR3 runs to 11 residues.

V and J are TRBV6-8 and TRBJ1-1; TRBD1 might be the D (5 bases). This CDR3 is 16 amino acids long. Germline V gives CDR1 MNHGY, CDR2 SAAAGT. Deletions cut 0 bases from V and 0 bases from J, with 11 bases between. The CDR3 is CASSYSPKDMNTEAFF. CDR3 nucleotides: TGTGCCAGCAGTTACTCCCCAAAGGACATGAACACTGAAGCTTTCTTT.

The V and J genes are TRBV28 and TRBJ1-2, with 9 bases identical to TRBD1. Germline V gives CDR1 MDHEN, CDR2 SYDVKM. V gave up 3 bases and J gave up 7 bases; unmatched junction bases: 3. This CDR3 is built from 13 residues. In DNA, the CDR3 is TGTGCCAGCAGTTTGACAGGGGGAGGTGGCTACACCTTC. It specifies CASSLTGGGGYTF.

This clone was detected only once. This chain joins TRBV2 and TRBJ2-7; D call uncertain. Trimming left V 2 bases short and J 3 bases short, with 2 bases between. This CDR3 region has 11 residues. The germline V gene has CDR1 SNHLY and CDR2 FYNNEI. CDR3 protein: CASSEIYEQYF. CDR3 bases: TGTGCCAGCAGTGAAATCTACGAGCAGTACTTC.

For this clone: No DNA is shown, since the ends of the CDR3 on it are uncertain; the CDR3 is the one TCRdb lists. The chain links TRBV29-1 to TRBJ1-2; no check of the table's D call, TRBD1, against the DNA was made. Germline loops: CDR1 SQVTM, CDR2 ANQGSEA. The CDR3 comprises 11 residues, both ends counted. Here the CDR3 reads CSVAPGTGPTF.

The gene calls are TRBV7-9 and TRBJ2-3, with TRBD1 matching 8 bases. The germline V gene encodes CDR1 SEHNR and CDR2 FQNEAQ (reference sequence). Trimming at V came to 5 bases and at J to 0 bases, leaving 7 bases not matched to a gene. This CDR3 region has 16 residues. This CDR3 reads CASSPLRGLSTDTQYF. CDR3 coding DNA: TGTGCCAGCAGCCCGCTCAGGGGGCTAAGCACAGATACGCAGTATTTT.

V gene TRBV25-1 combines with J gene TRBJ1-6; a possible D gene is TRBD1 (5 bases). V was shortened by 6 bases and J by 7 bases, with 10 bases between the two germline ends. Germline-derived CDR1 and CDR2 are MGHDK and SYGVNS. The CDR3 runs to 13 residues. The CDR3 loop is CASRKGPNSPLHF. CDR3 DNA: TGTGCCAGCAGAAAGGGACCGAATTCACCCCTCCACTTT.

The CDR3 reads CASSSGLAGQETQYF. CDR3 sequence (DNA): TGTGCCAGCAGCTCGGGACTAGCGGGGCAAGAGACCCAGTACTTC. This sequence joins TRBV5-4 and TRBJ2-5; 13 bases fit TRBD2. The V and J ends lost 3 bases and 2 bases, in that order; junction bases with no gene match: 1. This CDR3 is built from 15 residues. Germline CDR1 SGHNT, CDR2 YYREEE (reference sequence).

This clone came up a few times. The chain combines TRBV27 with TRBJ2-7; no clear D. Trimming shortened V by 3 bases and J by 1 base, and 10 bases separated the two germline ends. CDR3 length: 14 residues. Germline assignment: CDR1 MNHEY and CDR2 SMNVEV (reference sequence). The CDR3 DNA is TGTGCCAGCAGTTTTCGTGGAGTGTCCTACGAGCAGTACTTC. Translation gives CASSFRGVSYEQYF.

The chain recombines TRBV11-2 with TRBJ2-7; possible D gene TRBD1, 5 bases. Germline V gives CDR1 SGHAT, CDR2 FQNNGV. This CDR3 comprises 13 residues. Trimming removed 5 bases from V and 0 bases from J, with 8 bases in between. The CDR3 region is CASSLDSSYEQYF. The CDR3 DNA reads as TGTGCCAGCAGCCTCGACAGCTCCTACGAGCAGTACTTC.

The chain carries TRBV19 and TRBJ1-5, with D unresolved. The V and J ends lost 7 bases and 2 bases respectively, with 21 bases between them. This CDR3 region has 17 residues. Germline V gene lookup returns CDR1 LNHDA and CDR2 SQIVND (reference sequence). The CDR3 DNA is TGTGCCAGTACCCCAGAACATTATGGCGGGCGCAATCAGCCCCAGCATTTT. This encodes CASTPEHYGGRNQPQHF.

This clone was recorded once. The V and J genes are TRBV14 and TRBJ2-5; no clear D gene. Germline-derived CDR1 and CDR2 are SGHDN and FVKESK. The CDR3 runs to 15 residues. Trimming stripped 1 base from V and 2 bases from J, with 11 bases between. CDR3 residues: CASSQGFWEQETQYF. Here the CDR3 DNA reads TGTGCCAGCAGCCAAGGGTTCTGGGAACAAGAGACCCAGTACTTC.

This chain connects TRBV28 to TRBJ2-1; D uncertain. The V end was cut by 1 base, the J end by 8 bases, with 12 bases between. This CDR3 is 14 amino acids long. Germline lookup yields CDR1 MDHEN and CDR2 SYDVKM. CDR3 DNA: TGTGCCAGCAGTTTATTTGAGAGAATCCATGAGCAGTTCTTC. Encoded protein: CASSLFERIHEQFF.

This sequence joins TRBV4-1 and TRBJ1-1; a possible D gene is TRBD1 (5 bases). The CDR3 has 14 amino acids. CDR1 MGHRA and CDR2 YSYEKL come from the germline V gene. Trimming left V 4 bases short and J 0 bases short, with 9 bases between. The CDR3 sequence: CASSLGRLNTEAFF. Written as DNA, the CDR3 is TGCGCCAGCAGCCTGGGACGGCTGAACACTGAAGCTTTCTTT.

The DNA for the CDR3 is TGTGCCAGCAGCGGAAGGACTGGAACCCAAGAGACCCAGTACTTC. Protein: CASSGRTGTQETQYF. The chain couples TRBV5-4 to TRBJ2-5, with TRBD2 as a possible D gene (5 bases). The CDR3 totals 15 residues. The V end was cut by 4 bases, the J end by 1 base, with 14 bases between. The germline gives CDR1 SGHNT, CDR2 YYREEE (reference sequence).

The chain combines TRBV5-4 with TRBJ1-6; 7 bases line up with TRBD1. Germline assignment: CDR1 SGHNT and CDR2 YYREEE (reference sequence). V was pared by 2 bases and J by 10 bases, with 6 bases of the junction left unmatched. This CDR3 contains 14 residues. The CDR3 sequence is CASSLTGVSSPLHF. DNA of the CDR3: TGTGCCAGCAGCTTAACAGGGGTTAGCTCACCCCTCCACTTT.